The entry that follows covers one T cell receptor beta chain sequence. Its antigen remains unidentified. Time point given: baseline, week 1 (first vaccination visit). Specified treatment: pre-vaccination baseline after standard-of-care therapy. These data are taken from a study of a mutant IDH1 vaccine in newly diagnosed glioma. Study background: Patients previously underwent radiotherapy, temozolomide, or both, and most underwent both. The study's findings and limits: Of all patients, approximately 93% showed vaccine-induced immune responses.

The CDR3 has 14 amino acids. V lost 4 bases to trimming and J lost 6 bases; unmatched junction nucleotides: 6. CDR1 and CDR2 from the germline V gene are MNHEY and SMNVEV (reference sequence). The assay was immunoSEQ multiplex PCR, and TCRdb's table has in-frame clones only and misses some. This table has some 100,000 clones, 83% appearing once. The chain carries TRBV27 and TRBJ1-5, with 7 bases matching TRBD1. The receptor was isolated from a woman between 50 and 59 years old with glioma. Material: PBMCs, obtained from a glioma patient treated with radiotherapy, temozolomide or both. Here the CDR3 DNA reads TGTGCCAGCAGTTCCGCGACAGGGCTTCAGCCCCAGCATTTT. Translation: CASSSATGLQPQHF.